This T cell receptor (beta chain) was profiled in a study of T cells in Graves' hyperthyroidism and ophthalmopathy. Study-wide points: Most thyroid clonotypes expanded above 0.001 were also detected in blood.

The CDR3 loop spans 14 amino acids. The V gene's germline CDR1 is SGHVS and CDR2 FQNEAQ. The germline V and J ends were trimmed by 5 bases and 8 bases, with 17 bases remaining between them. Clinical symptoms, serum thyroxine and TRAb, thyroid ultrasound and orbital computed tomography together formed the diagnostic basis. The authors took PBMCs from roughly 9.5 ml fresh peripheral blood. TCR beta CDR3 region amplification was performed from RNA transcripts. RT-PCR in the first round (using the HTBI primer set) targeted the TCR CDR3. Via MiXCR, TCRdb re-called the multiplex PCR reads, giving one row per CDR3 protein. The data contain hundreds of thousands of distinct CDR3 sequences, around 20% of them singletons. This clonotype was counted only a few times. Its matching antigen is unknown.

The source is a man between 25 and 39 years old with Graves' ophthalmopathy. The chain carries TRBV7-8 and TRBJ2-3; D might be TRBD1 or TRBD2, each matching 5 bases. Sequencing used blood. DNA of the CDR3: TGTGCCAGCAGCCCAGGTTGGAGTGGGGGTACGCAGTATTTT. Protein product: CASSPGWSGGTQYF.